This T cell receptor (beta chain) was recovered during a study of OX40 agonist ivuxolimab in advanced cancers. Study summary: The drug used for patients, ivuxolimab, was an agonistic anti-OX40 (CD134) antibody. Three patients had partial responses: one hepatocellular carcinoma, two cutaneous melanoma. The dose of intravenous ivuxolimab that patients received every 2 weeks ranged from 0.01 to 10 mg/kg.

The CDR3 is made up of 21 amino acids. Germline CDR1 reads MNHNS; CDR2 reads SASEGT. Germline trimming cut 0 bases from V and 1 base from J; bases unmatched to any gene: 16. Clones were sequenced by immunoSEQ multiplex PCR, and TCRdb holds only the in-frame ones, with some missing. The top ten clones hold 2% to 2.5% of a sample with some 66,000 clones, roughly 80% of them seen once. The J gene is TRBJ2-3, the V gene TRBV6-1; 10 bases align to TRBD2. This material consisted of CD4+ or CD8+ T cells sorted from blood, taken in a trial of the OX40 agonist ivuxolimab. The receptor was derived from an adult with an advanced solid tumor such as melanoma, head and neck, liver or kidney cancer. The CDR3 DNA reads TGTGCCAGCAGTGAAGCGAATTTGCTAGCGGGAGTAGGTTTCGGCACAGATACGCAGTATTTT. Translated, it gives CASSEANLLAGVGFGTDTQYF.